The T cell receptor beta chain under discussion was sequenced for a study of T cell responses to AZD1222 COVID-19 vaccine. Measured with immunoSEQ multiplex PCR; TCRdb has only the in-frame clones, and not every one. The profile covers 120,000 or so clones, with about 89% appearing a single time and about 5.3% taken by the ten largest. Notes on this clone: The target antigen is unknown.

Study results and limitations: Among those given AZD1222, only 6 or 7 were seropositive at baseline. White British people made up most donors, females outnumbered males, and clonal diversity was possibly underestimated. Unmutated variant regions reportedly attract nearly half of all spike-specific TCRs.

This specimen consisted of peripheral blood, obtained on day 0 of AZD1222 vaccination. The TCR originated in an adult in good health.

DNA for the CDR3: TGTGCCAGCAGTTACAAATTTCAGCGCCCCACCAATGAGCAGTTCTTC. Translation: CASSYKFQRPTNEQFF. This chain uses TRBV6-5 with TRBJ2-1; the D is unclear. Trimming pared 2 bases from V and 6 bases from J, leaving 17 bases between. The CDR3 contains 16 residues. Germline V gene sequence: CDR1 MNHEY, CDR2 SVGAGI.